This T cell receptor delta chain comes out of a study of fetal and pediatric gammadelta thymocytes (dated by TCRdb to 2022 to 2024). Study-level background: The bulk gammadelta thymocyte repertoires, which combined previously published data with newly generated, unpublished data, were used to reinforce a single-cell study of gammadelta thymocyte development. Bulk TCR repertoire data were added to increase subject numbers and strengthen the CDR3 publicity analysis. A total of around 10 subjects, comprising 3 fetal thymus donors and 7 pediatric thymus donors, were covered by the bulk gammadelta thymocyte repertoire set. Unpublished data were combined with previously published data (refs 27,28) to make up the bulk gammadelta thymocyte repertoires.

The paper as a whole reports these results and caveats: Fetal gammadelta thymocyte repertoires were previously reported to be enriched for TRDV2, TRGV8 and TRGV9 usage, low N additions and public CDR3s compared with post-natal repertoires.

From the cysteine through the phenylalanine, the CDR3 covers 17 amino acids. The only DNA kept is the CDR3, 51 bases in frame from the first base. V is reduced by 1 base and J by 9 bases, leaving a spacing of 25 bases between them. CDR1 and CDR2 are drawn from the germline V gene: TSESDYY, QEAYKQQN. In its sample, this clone comes out as medium-sized (0.01 to 0.1%). It has no known antigen specificity. The record has no base qualities; no much larger clone is one base away. Thymocytes were stained with Zombie NIR viability dye plus antibodies to CD3 (UCHT1), TCRgammadelta (11F2), TCRVgamma9 (IMMU360) and TCRVdelta2 (IMMU389). Bulk TRD and TRG CDR3 repertoires were produced separately from sorted Vgamma9Vdelta2 and nonVgamma9Vdelta2 gammadelta thymocytes taken from human fetal and pediatric thymuses. Pediatric thymus tissue was obtained in Belgium from children undergoing cardiac surgery. The pediatric thymus donors in the study ranged in age from 1 to 11 years. Thymic cell suspensions were prepared from fetal and post-natal thymuses as described previously. NonVgamma9Vdelta2 thymocytes were sorted as CD3+ gammadeltaTCR+ cells that did not have the Vgamma9+Vdelta2+ phenotype. Cell sorting was done on a FACS Aria III cell sorter (BD Biosciences).

For sequencing, an Illumina MiSeq was employed. As for the original processing: For publicity analysis, the Vgamma9Vdelta2 and nonVgamma9Vdelta2 bulk CDR3 files were merged for each subject into one combined repertoire per subject. CDR3 publicity was given a score from 0 to 19 by checking each amino acid sequence across 9 single-cell datasets and 10 bulk repertoires with base R and dplyr. Identical DNA sequences were merged into single rows after TCRdb reprocessed the public reads with CATT. The V and J calls were determined by TCRdb, not by the authors. This sample is represented by thousands of delta-chain clones; roughly a quarter of them were singletons. The ten largest clones take up less than 5.5% of the sample.

The chain is made from TRAV38-2/DV8 and TRDJ1, with the D segment identity uncertain. Sequencing used non-Vgamma9Vdelta2 gamma-delta T cells from the thymus. The cell subset or site label of this sample denotes: CD3+gammadeltaTCR+ thymocytes not co-expressing Vgamma9 and Vdelta2. The TCR was taken from a child who underwent cardiac surgery and was recorded as healthy. The CDR3 loop reads CAYRSTGRFMGLSQLIF. The base sequence is TGTGCTTATAGGAGCACCGGCCGCTTCATGGGACTGTCCCAACTCATCTTT.